This T cell receptor (beta chain) was sequenced for a study of T-cell memory formation after mild COVID-19. About the research overall: TCR clusters largely stayed donor specific.

From germline, CDR1 is SGHRS and CDR2 YFSETQ. J was trimmed by 3 bases and V by 0 bases; bases with no gene match: 5. CDR3 length: 15 amino acids. Worth noting for this clonotype: Its specificity is not known.

One entry per CDR3 protein, called by TCRdb with MiXCR from the 5' RACE reads. The top ten clones hold about 22% of a sample with some 450,000 distinct CDR3 sequences, approximately 18% of them seen once. Regarding the study as a whole: Clones contracting day 15 to 85 were balanced CD4/CD8; later expanders leaned CD4+.

Sequencing was carried out using PBMCs or a T cell subset sorted from them (not recorded which). This chain links TRBV5-1 with TRBJ1-1; 7 nucleotides align to TRBD1. This clonotype was sampled from a man aged 18 to 29 who had mild COVID-19 (a few samples of this study predate the infection). Cell type and time point are not known. The CDR3 DNA reads as TGCGCCAGCAGCTTGGAGGGCAGGGGGGACACTGAAGCTTTCTTT. Protein: CASSLEGRGDTEAFF.